This TCR beta chain was documented in a study of a mutant IDH1 vaccine in newly diagnosed glioma. As for the study in general: Mean patient age was around 40 years; around 62% were male and around 38% female.

Germline CDR1 SGHTA, CDR2 FQGNSA. The V and J ends lost 5 bases and 9 bases, in that order; junction bases with no gene match: 9. This CDR3 comprises 15 residues. The time point is: week 35, safety follow-up. Doses of 300 ug of mutant IDH1 20-mer peptide were given with topical imiquimod. The repertoire was sequenced with immunoSEQ multiplex PCR; TCRdb's copy has only in-frame clones and lacks some. This table holds tens of thousands of clones, 92% found once. About this clone: Its specificity is unknown.

The specimen was PBMCs, collected from a glioma patient whose treatment included an IDH1 peptide vaccine. This clonotype was sampled from a man aged 45-60 years with glioma. The chain combines TRBV7-2 with TRBJ1-6; 8 bases are a match to TRBD1. CDR3: CASSPDRASISPLHF. In nucleotides, the CDR3 is TGTGCCAGCAGCCCGGACAGGGCGTCCATTTCACCCCTCCACTTT.